A single sample is the source of the 25 T cell receptor beta chains below, sequenced in a study of cytomegalovirus exposure and HLA in healthy donors. 13 Jbeta primers and 60 Vbeta primers were used for the PCR. TCRdb's copy holds only in-frame clones and misses some; the assay was immunoSEQ multiplex PCR. The repertoire holds 90,000 to 110,000 clones, with approximately 70% as singletons. The sequenced material came from PBMCs. The receptors were gathered from a man aged 40-49 years in good health and CMV-seronegative.

This sequence joins TRBV23-1 and TRBJ2-3; 9 bases agree with TRBD1. TRBV23-1 is identified as an open reading frame with a role that is uncertain. The CDR3 is 16 residues long. V was clipped by 2 bases and J by 5 bases; unmatched bases: 8. CDR3 residues: CASSQREGTGRDTQYF. As DNA, the CDR3 is TGCGCCAGCAGTCAAAGGGAGGGGACAGGGAGAGATACGCAGTATTTT.

V is TRBV6-4 and J is TRBJ1-1; D may be TRBD1 (5 bases). Per germline, CDR1 MRHNA and CDR2 SNTAGT. The V and J ends lost 8 bases and 6 bases respectively, with 7 bases between them. This CDR3 has 10 residues. The CDR3, as DNA: TGTGCCAGCCGACAGCCTGAAGCTTTCTTT. Its protein is CASRQPEAFF.

CDR3 bases: TGTGCCAGCAGCTATACAGGGTCCCCTGAAGCTTTCTTT. Translated, it gives CASSYTGSPEAFF. The chain has TRBV5-6 and TRBJ1-1; possible D gene TRBD1, 6 bases. Germline assignment: CDR1 SGHDT and CDR2 YYEEEE. V was cut by 3 bases and J by 6 bases, with 12 bases left in between. The CDR3 sequence is 13 residues long.

CDR3 sequence (DNA): TGCAGCGTTGTCGAACAGGGGGACACTGAAGCTTTCTTT. This gives the protein CSVVEQGDTEAFF. V and J are TRBV29-1 and TRBJ1-1; 8 nucleotides align to TRBD1. The junction had 4 bases not matched to a gene; V was cut back by 4 bases and J by 3 bases. The CDR3 length is 13 residues. Germline assignment: CDR1 SQVTM and CDR2 ANQGSEA.

The DNA for the CDR3 is TGTGCCAGCAGCGCGGGGAGCTTTGACGAGCAGTACTTC. Protein sequence: CASSAGSFDEQYF. The rearrangement joins TRBV7-9 to TRBJ2-7, with a possible D match to TRBD2 (6 bases). This CDR3 has 13 amino acids. Germline CDR1 and CDR2: SEHNR and FQNEAQ (reference sequence). With 5 bases removed from V and 5 bases from J, the gap between germline ends came to 13 bases.

The chain links TRBV5-1 to TRBJ1-6, with 7 positions matching TRBD1. The junction had 8 bases not matched to a gene; V was cut back by 4 bases and J by 7 bases. Per the germline V gene, CDR1 is SGHRS and CDR2 is YFSETQ. The length of the CDR3 is 15 residues. The CDR3: CASSPWDSTNSPLHF. The CDR3 DNA reads TGCGCCAGCAGCCCTTGGGACAGTACAAATTCACCCCTCCACTTT.

This rearrangement joins TRBV25-1 to TRBJ1-1; a possible D gene is TRBD1 (6 bases). V dropped 3 bases and J dropped 4 bases, with 15 bases sitting between them. The CDR3 loop spans 15 amino acids. Germline CDR1 MGHDK, CDR2 SYGVNS. The CDR3 DNA reads as TGTGCCAGCAGTGACCGGGGGGCCGGCGCCACTGAAGCTTTCTTT. This encodes CASSDRGAGATEAFF.

This chain uses TRBV29-1 with TRBJ2-2; TRBD1 aligns across 7 bases. The CDR3 covers 15 residues. Trimming took 6 bases from V and 6 from J; bases not matched to a gene: 13. Germline CDR1 is SQVTM and CDR2 is ANQGSEA. CDR3 sequence (DNA): TGCAGCGTAGCTCGGACAGGCGGCGCATCCGGGGAGCTGTTTTTT. Amino acids: CSVARTGGASGELFF.

The chain's CDR3 is CASSQVTYTGELFF. The CDR3 DNA sequence: TGTGCCAGCAGCCAAGTGACTTACACCGGGGAGCTGTTTTTT. The rearrangement joins TRBV14 to TRBJ2-2; D gene unclear. Trimming left V 1 base short and J 3 bases short, with 6 bases between. Germline loops: CDR1 SGHDN, CDR2 FVKESK. There are 14 residues in the CDR3. Based on the CDR3 plus reference TRBV14 and TRBJ2-2, the full variable domain is EAGVTQFPSHSVIEKGQTVTLRCDPISGHDNLYWYRRVMGKEIKFLLHFVKESKQDESGMPNNRFLAERTGGTYSTLKVQPAELEDSGVYFCASSQVTYTGELFFGEGSRLTVL.

The genes are TRBV18 and TRBJ2-7; D is possibly TRBD1 (6 bases). CDR3 length: 16 amino acids. With 0 bases removed from V and 0 bases from J, the gap between germline ends came to 12 bases. Germline V gives CDR1 KGHSH, CDR2 LQKENI. CDR3 sequence (DNA): TGTGCCAGCTCACCACCAGTTCAGGGGCCCTCCTACGAGCAGTACTTC. It translates to CASSPPVQGPSYEQYF.

The chain recombines TRBV5-1 with TRBJ2-7, with 7 bases matching TRBD2. CDR1 and CDR2 from the germline V gene are SGHRS and YFSETQ. V lost 4 bases, J lost 6 bases, and 13 bases stayed unmatched. The CDR3 has 15 residues. The CDR3 DNA is TGCGCCAGCAGCGTAGGAGCGGGGCCCCCCTCCGAGCAGTACTTC. Translating gives CASSVGAGPPSEQYF.

The V and J genes are TRBV6-4 and TRBJ2-7; possible D gene TRBD1, 6 bases. Germline CDR1 and CDR2: MRHNA and SNTAGT. V shed 6 bases and J shed 3 bases, with 12 bases lying between them. CDR3 length: 13 amino acids. The CDR3 DNA reads TGTGCCAGCAGAGAGGGACAAGGCTACGAGCAGTACTTC. Translation: CASREGQGYEQYF.

The V and J genes are TRBV4-2 and TRBJ1-1, with D possibly TRBD1 on 5 matching bases. This CDR3 is built from 14 residues. With 4 bases removed from V and 1 base from J, the gap between germline ends came to 10 bases. Germline loops: CDR1 LGHNA, CDR2 YNFKEQ. The CDR3 bases are TGTGCCAGCAGCCGGTTCGGGGGGAACACTGAAGCTTTCTTT. Amino acids: CASSRFGGNTEAFF.

This clone has a single count. The rearrangement uses TRBV25-1 and TRBJ1-6; D remains unclear. CDR3 length: 13 amino acids. V shed 8 bases and J shed 5 bases, with 10 bases lying between them. Germline assignment: CDR1 MGHDK and CDR2 SYGVNS. CDR3 sequence reads: CASARGNNSPLHF. CDR3 DNA: TGTGCCAGCGCGAGAGGAAATAATTCACCCCTCCACTTT. Full variable domain (rest looked up from reference TRBV25-1 and TRBJ1-6): EADIYQTPRYLVIGTGKKITLECSQTMGHDKMYWYQQDPGMELHLIHYSYGVNSTEKGDLSSESTVSRIRTEHFPLTLESARPSHTSQYLCASARGNNSPLHFGNGTRLTVT.

This chain joins TRBV6-1 and TRBJ1-6; TRBD1 might be the D (6 bases). The length of the CDR3 is 15 residues. Trimming took off 11 bases at V and 0 bases at J, with 14 bases between the two ends. Germline lookup yields CDR1 MNHNS and CDR2 SASEGT. Written as DNA, the CDR3 is TGTGCCGTTACAGGGCGGAGCTCCTATAATTCACCCCTCCACTTT. Protein: CAVTGRSSYNSPLHF.

The J gene is TRBJ2-5, the V gene TRBV5-6; D gene unclear. CDR3 size: 12 residues. The ends were cut back, 3 bases at V and 5 bases at J, with 8 bases in the middle. From germline, CDR1 is SGHDT and CDR2 YYEEEE. In DNA, the CDR3 is TGTGCCAGCAGCTACCTTGCGGAGACCCAGTACTTC. Encoded protein: CASSYLAETQYF.

The rearrangement joins TRBV5-8 to TRBJ2-6, with 8 nucleotides matching TRBD1. Trimming removed 1 base from V and 2 bases from J; junction bases left unmatched: 8. CDR1 is SGHTS, CDR2 YDEGEE, per germline. This CDR3 region has 18 residues. The chain's CDR3 is CASSLRTGFTTGANVLTF. CDR3 DNA: TGTGCCAGCAGCTTGAGGACAGGGTTTACTACTGGGGCCAACGTCCTGACTTTC.

The CDR3 region is CASTLKPRQNTEAFF. The CDR3 nucleotides are TGCGCCAGCACCCTAAAACCAAGACAGAACACTGAAGCTTTCTTT. This chain connects TRBV5-1 to TRBJ1-1; D uncertain. CDR3 size: 15 residues. Germline-derived CDR1 and CDR2 are SGHRS and YFSETQ. Trimming took off 6 bases at V and 1 base at J, with 16 bases between the two ends.

This chain joins TRBV19 and TRBJ1-1, with no clear D. Germline V CDR1 and CDR2: LNHDA, SQIVND (reference sequence). The CDR3 has 14 residues. Deletions cut 3 bases from V and 3 bases from J, with 11 bases between. Here the CDR3 DNA reads TGTGCCAGTAGTATCCTCCGGCAGGACACTGAAGCTTTCTTT. Encoded protein: CASSILRQDTEAFF.

This sequence joins TRBV18 and TRBJ1-3; D gene uncertain. Germline lookup yields CDR1 KGHSH and CDR2 LQKENI. The V and J ends lost 6 bases and 1 base respectively, with 10 bases between them. The CDR3 extends over 14 amino acids. The DNA of the CDR3 is TGTGCCAGCTCCGCTGAGGTTTCTGGAAACACCATATATTTT. Residues: CASSAEVSGNTIYF.

The rearrangement uses TRBV6-5 and TRBJ1-3, with D maybe TRBD1 (6 bases). The CDR3 spans 13 residues. The V end lost 7 bases, the J end lost 4 bases, and 11 bases lay between the germline ends. Germline V lookup: CDR1 MNHEY, CDR2 SVGAGI. Here the CDR3 reads CASTGEGGNTIYF. The DNA of the CDR3 is TGTGCCAGCACAGGGGAAGGGGGAAACACCATATATTTT.

The chain links TRBV19 to TRBJ2-7; the D gene is possibly TRBD1 (6 bases). This CDR3 contains 13 residues. In germline, CDR1 is LNHDA, CDR2 SQIVND (reference sequence). The germline V and J ends were trimmed by 5 bases and 3 bases, with 11 bases remaining between them. The CDR3: CASSPTRGYEQYF. In DNA form, the CDR3 reads TGTGCCAGTAGTCCTACCAGGGGCTACGAGCAGTACTTC.

The chain links TRBV6-5 to TRBJ2-5, with D possibly being TRBD1 (5 bases). The CDR3 consists of 15 residues. CDR1 and CDR2 (germline): MNHEY, SVGAGI. V was shortened by 2 bases and J by 1 base, with 11 bases between the two germline ends. The CDR3 sequence is CASSYQGHPQETQYF. The CDR3 DNA follows: TGTGCCAGCAGTTACCAGGGTCACCCCCAAGAGACCCAGTACTTC.

The CDR3 DNA is TGTGCCAGCAGGGGGGGTGGCAATCAGCCCCAGCATTTT. This translates into CASRGGGNQPQHF. The chain is built from TRBV18 and TRBJ1-5; D may be TRBD1 (6 bases). From germline, CDR1 is KGHSH and CDR2 LQKENI. This CDR3 comprises 13 residues. Trimming took 8 bases from V and 2 from J, leaving 10 bases between them.

The rearrangement links TRBV13 to TRBJ2-7, with D possibly matching TRBD1 (6 bases). Trimming pared 4 bases from V and 3 bases from J, leaving 13 bases between. From germline, CDR1 is PRHDT and CDR2 FYEKMQ (reference sequence). The CDR3 spans 14 residues. CDR3: CASSSGHLIYEQYF. The CDR3 nucleotides read TGTGCCAGCAGCTCGGGACACCTAATCTACGAGCAGTACTTC.